Following are 25 T cell receptor beta chains from one sample sequenced in a study of CD8+CD57+ T cells in acquired aplastic anemia. Profiling that covered TCR beta VDJ and CDR3 relied on genomic DNA as its template. TCRdb independently ran MiXCR on the reads; one entry per CDR3 protein. The sample lists about 180,000 distinct CDR3 sequences; under 55% were seen once. Sample: sorted CD4+, CD8+, or CD8+CD57+ T cells (not recorded which) from PBMCs. All receptors come from a human donor in good health.

The chain combines TRBV2 with TRBJ2-3; D gene uncertain. CDR1 and CDR2 from the germline V gene are SNHLY and FYNNEI. Trimming removed 6 bases from V and 0 bases from J, with 13 bases in between. The CDR3 has 15 residues. CDR3 sequence: CASRSFSLSTDTQYF. CDR3 DNA: TGTGCCAGCAGATCCTTTAGTTTAAGCACAGATACGCAGTATTTT.

This clonotype was recorded at least ten times. The V call is TRBV6-5, the J call TRBJ1-2; maybe TRBD1 (6 bases). This CDR3 has 16 residues. V shed 1 base and J shed 5 bases, with 17 bases lying between them. Germline V gene sequence: CDR1 MNHEY, CDR2 SVGAGI. This chain's CDR3 is CASSYFLGGREYGYTF. CDR3 in DNA: TGTGCCAGCAGTTACTTTTTGGGGGGCAGGGAATATGGCTACACCTTC.

The chain joins TRBV20-1 to TRBJ2-1; no firm D call. Germline-derived CDR1 and CDR2 are DFQATT and SNEGSKA (reference sequence). The V gene lost 1 base and the J gene lost 2 bases, with 9 bases spanning the gap. The CDR3 is 14 amino acids. CDR3 coding DNA: TGCAGTGCTAGAGCTGGAAGGGCCTACAATGAGCAGTTCTTC. Residues: CSARAGRAYNEQFF.

This clonotype showed up many times. This sequence joins TRBV2 and TRBJ2-7; 8 bases are shared with TRBD1. V shed 5 bases and J 3 bases; nucleotides not matched to a gene: 6. The CDR3 is 14 amino acids. CDR1 and CDR2 from the germline V gene are SNHLY and FYNNEI. CDR3 coding DNA: TGTGCCAGCAGTACGGGGACAGGAGACTACGAGCAGTACTTC. Residues: CASSTGTGDYEQYF.

Only one count was recorded for this clonotype. The chain links TRBV5-1 to TRBJ1-1; TRBD1 might be the D (5 bases). The CDR3 is 14 amino acids. Deletions cut 2 bases from V and 4 bases from J, with 12 bases between. Germline-derived CDR1 and CDR2 are SGHRS and YFSETQ. The CDR3: CASSFSGGSTEAFF. As DNA, the CDR3 is TGCGCCAGCAGCTTCTCGGGGGGGAGCACTGAAGCTTTCTTT.

The chain is built from TRBV7-6 and TRBJ2-3; D is possibly TRBD2 (5 bases). The CDR3 is 14 residues long. Trimming took 3 bases from V and 5 from J, leaving 12 bases between them. The germline V gene encodes CDR1 SGHVS and CDR2 FNYEAQ. The CDR3 loop is CASSLAGPQDTQYF. CDR3 in DNA: TGTGCCAGCAGCTTGGCGGGTCCCCAAGATACGCAGTATTTT.

This clonotype has only a few counts. The chain joins TRBV25-1 to TRBJ2-7, with D perhaps TRBD1 or TRBD2 (5 bases each). V was pared by 5 bases and J by 7 bases, with 21 bases between. CDR1 is MGHDK, CDR2 SYGVNS, per germline. The CDR3 has 15 residues. The CDR3 here is CASSLASGGWGEQYF. The DNA of the CDR3 is TGTGCCAGCAGTTTAGCCTCGGGCGGCTGGGGGGAGCAGTACTTC.

In its sample, this clonotype was seen a few times. The genes are TRBV18 and TRBJ1-4; the D gene is possibly TRBD1 (5 bases). Germline CDR1 KGHSH, CDR2 LQKENI. Trimming shortened V by 6 bases and J by 5 bases, and 16 bases separated the two germline ends. The CDR3 length is 15 residues. The CDR3 DNA reads as TGTGCCAGCTCGGCGGGGACCGGGGGAAATGAAAAACTGTTTTTT. This gives the protein CASSAGTGGNEKLFF.

Worth noting for this clonotype: The conserved phenylalanine or tryptophan normally closing the CDR3 is absent here, so this likely arose from a read error. The chain carries TRBV7-3 and TRBJ1-1; no clear D. The CDR3 runs 13 residues. CDR1 is SGHTA, CDR2 FQGTGA, per germline. Trimming left V 8 bases short and J 1 base short, with 11 bases between. The CDR3 sequence: CASGSGRNTEAFL. Written as DNA, the CDR3 is TGTGCCAGCGGGTCCGGACGGAACACTGAAGCTTTCCTT.

This clonotype was counted many times. The V gene is TRBV7-9, the J gene TRBJ2-3, with 10 bases lining up with TRBD2. V lost 5 bases and J lost 0; bases outside the gene matches: 11. The germline V gene encodes CDR1 SEHNR and CDR2 FQNEAQ (reference sequence). This CDR3 spans 18 amino acids. The CDR3 DNA reads as TGTGCCAGCAGCCATACCCAGCGGGAGGGCCGTAGCACAGATACGCAGTATTTT. Residues: CASSHTQREGRSTDTQYF.

The genes are TRBV29-1 and TRBJ2-7, with 7 positions matching TRBD2. The length of the CDR3 is 11 residues. CDR1 and CDR2 from the germline V gene are SQVTM and ANQGSEA. Trimming cost V 7 bases and J 4 bases; bases outside gene matches: 4. CDR3 sequence: CSAGGTYEQYF. DNA of the CDR3: TGCAGCGCCGGGGGGACTTACGAGCAGTACTTC.

The chain joins TRBV10-3 to TRBJ1-2; no clear D gene. V shed 0 bases and J shed 6 bases, with 23 bases lying between them. This CDR3 is 18 amino acids long. Germline CDR1 reads ENHRY; CDR2 reads SYGVKD. Here the CDR3 reads CAISESMTGSAMANGYTF. The CDR3 bases are TGTGCCATCAGTGAGTCGATGACGGGAAGTGCTATGGCGAATGGCTACACCTTC.

This clonotype was counted at least ten times. The V call is TRBV20-1, the J call TRBJ1-4; no definite D call. The CDR3 has 12 residues. The ends were cut back, 3 bases at V and 7 bases at J, with 9 bases in the middle. Germline V lookup: CDR1 DFQATT, CDR2 SNEGSKA (reference sequence). CDR3 nucleotides: TGCAGTGCTAGGGGGTGGGGTGAAAAACTGTTTTTT. Translating it yields CSARGWGEKLFF.

Only one count was recorded for this clonotype. V is TRBV30 and J is TRBJ1-2; 8 positions agree with TRBD1. The ends lost 2 bases at V and 2 bases at J; junction bases unmatched: 4. Germline V gene data show CDR1 as GTSNPN and CDR2 as SVGIG (reference sequence). The CDR3 spans 14 residues. CDR3 bases: TGTGCCTGGAGTTTGGACAGGGACAACTATGGCTACACCTTC. Translated: CAWSLDRDNYGYTF.

This sequence joins TRBV29-1 and TRBJ1-2, with TRBD1 as a possible D gene (5 bases). The CDR3 totals 14 residues. CDR1 is SQVTM and CDR2 is ANQGSEA in the germline V gene. The V end lost 0 bases, the J end lost 5 bases, and 13 bases lay between the germline ends. CDR3: CSVEDPRQPYGYTF. The CDR3 DNA is TGCAGCGTTGAAGACCCCAGACAGCCTTATGGCTACACCTTC.

In this sample, this clonotype turned up a few times. A much larger clonotype is one base distant, so this may be a read error. This chain uses TRBV20-1 with TRBJ2-5, with TRBD1 identical over 7 bases. V lost 2 bases and J lost 3; bases outside the gene matches: 3. Per the germline V gene, CDR1 is DFQATT and CDR2 is SNEGSKA (reference sequence). This CDR3 comprises 13 residues. The CDR3 protein is CSARPGGEETQYF. CDR3 DNA sequence: TGCAGTGCTAGACCAGGGGGTGAAGAGACCCAGTACTTC.

The chain's CDR3 is CAIRGQGHNSPLHF. The CDR3 nucleotides read TGTGCCATTCGCGGGCAGGGGCATAATTCACCCCTCCACTTT. The V gene is TRBV10-3, the J gene TRBJ1-6; D possibly corresponds to TRBD1 (6 bases). Per germline, CDR1 ENHRY and CDR2 SYGVKD. Trimming took 9 bases from V and 5 from J, leaving 14 bases between them. This CDR3 is built from 14 residues.

In its sample, this clonotype was seen a few times. V is TRBV29-1 and J is TRBJ1-1; tentatively, D is TRBD1 (5 bases). The V gene's germline CDR1 is SQVTM and CDR2 ANQGSEA. V shed 2 bases and J shed 4 bases, with 14 bases lying between them. This CDR3 is 14 amino acids long. CDR3 coding DNA: TGCAGCGTTGAACGGGGGGGTCGGGTCACTGAAGCTTTCTTT. Amino acid sequence: CSVERGGRVTEAFF.

The chain links TRBV7-3 to TRBJ1-2; D unresolved. CDR3 length equals 13 residues. Trimming removed 1 base at V and 6 bases at J, with 9 bases between. The V gene's germline CDR1 is SGHTA and CDR2 FQGTGA. The CDR3 coding sequence is TGTGCCAGCAGCTTAAGGCCCGGGGATGGCTACACCTTC. This encodes CASSLRPGDGYTF.

The chain employs TRBV6-5 and TRBJ1-1; D uncertain. The CDR3 spans 12 residues. Looked up from germline, CDR1 is MNHEY and CDR2 is SVGAGI. The germline V and J ends were trimmed by 4 bases and 7 bases, with 10 bases remaining between them. CDR3 nucleotide sequence: TGTGCCAGCAGTTCCGAATTGGGTGAAGCTTTCTTT. Translated, it gives CASSSELGEAFF.

The gene calls are TRBV7-6 and TRBJ2-7; 8 bases line up with TRBD2. Germline-derived CDR1 and CDR2 are SGHVS and FNYEAQ. Trimming cost V 6 bases and J 3 bases; bases outside gene matches: 10. This CDR3 spans 15 amino acids. In DNA, the CDR3 is TGTGCCAGCAGTCCCTTAGCGGGGCCGTTCTACGAGCAGTACTTC. As protein: CASSPLAGPFYEQYF.

This clonotype was picked up many times. The chain carries TRBV24-1 and TRBJ1-4; TRBD1 matches 7 bases. The CDR3 length is 15 residues. V shed 5 bases and J 1 base; nucleotides not matched to a gene: 3. Germline V lookup: CDR1 KGHDR, CDR2 SFDVKD. The DNA of the CDR3 is TGTGCCACCAGTGCCTCAGGGGGAACTAATGAAAAACTGTTTTTT. It yields the protein CATSASGGTNEKLFF.

The rearrangement joins TRBV29-1 to TRBJ2-3; TRBD2 matches at 13 bases. This CDR3 contains 14 residues. V shed 8 bases, J shed 8 bases, and the junction held 10 bases outside the gene matches. Per the germline V gene, CDR1 is SQVTM and CDR2 is ANQGSEA. The CDR3 here is CSSGLAGVGGTQYF. In DNA form, the CDR3 reads TGCAGCTCCGGACTAGCGGGAGTGGGGGGTACGCAGTATTTT.

The V call is TRBV7-2, the J call TRBJ1-6; D unclear. Trimming shortened V by 0 bases and J by 8 bases, and 8 bases separated the two germline ends. Germline loops: CDR1 SGHTA, CDR2 FQGNSA. The CDR3 runs to 14 residues. The CDR3 DNA reads as TGTGCCAGCAGCTTAGCAGGGCGCGATTCACCCCTCCACTTT. Encoded protein: CASSLAGRDSPLHF.

This clonotype was observed at least ten times. CDR3 DNA: TGCAGCGTTGTGAAGCACAGGAGCTCTGGAAACACCATATATTTT. Protein: CSVVKHRSSGNTIYF. This chain joins TRBV29-1 and TRBJ1-3, with a possible D match to TRBD1 (5 bases). Germline CDR1 reads SQVTM; CDR2 reads ANQGSEA. CDR3 length: 15 residues. V dropped 4 bases and J dropped 0 bases, with 13 bases sitting between them.